Listed here is a single TCR beta chain. Its target is unknown. Germline V gives CDR1 SGHNT, CDR2 YENEEA. The CDR3 has 14 amino acids. Trimming removed 3 bases at V and 1 base at J, with 10 bases between. Following a roughly 9-day culture, CD4+ T cells were purified. The source of the sample is a study of vaccination effects on CD4 cells after COVID-19. Study-wide context: CD4+ T cells specific for antigen were expanded with viral peptide pools by the ViraFEST assay before sequencing. PBMC cultures contained 1.5 million to 2 million cells per well, about 10 IU/ml IL-2 and around 9.4 ug/ml peptides.

Produced via immunoSEQ multiplex PCR; TCRdb's table is partial and in-frame only. The table lists roughly 60,000 clones, approximately 72% of them singletons, with roughly a quarter in the top ten. The TCR comes from a human donor who had a prior SARS-CoV-2 infection. This chain links TRBV11-3 with TRBJ2-7; TRBD2 is a possible D gene (6 bases). The input for sequencing was CD4+ T cells from PBMCs cultured without peptide, taken before COVID-19 vaccination. The CDR3 DNA is TGTGCCAGCAGCTTTAGCGGCGAATCCTACGAGCAGTACTTC. Its translation: CASSFSGESYEQYF.